Listed below are T cell receptor beta chains from one sample, sequenced in a study of human T cells and chemical hapten exposure. TCRdb reanalysed the RACE reads using MiXCR and keeps one entry per CDR3 protein. The data contain 180,000 or so distinct CDR3 sequences, 25% to 35% of them singletons. The starting material was whole blood, obtained in connection with sensitization to the hapten diphenylcyclopropenone (DPC). The receptor source for this set is a woman aged 25 to 39 with alopecia areata. Some clones in this sample may be carry-over from other donors' samples. The CDR3 runs from the conserved cysteine through the conserved F or W. D genes are given only for firm matches. Part of the rows lack a size; the others show once, few, many or a class for expanded clones.

TRBJ1-1 few - TRBV6-2/TRBV6-3 CASSISSSTEAFF TGTGCCAGCAGTATATCGTCGTCCACTGAAGCTTTCTTT
TRBJ2-7 - TRBD1 TRBV12-3/TRBV12-4 CASSLGFIGTGFYEQYF TGTGCCAGCAGTTTAGGCTTCATCGGGACAGGGTTCTACGAGCAGTACTTC
TRBJ2-2 few TRBD1 TRBV2 CARTGQGARTGELFF TGTGCCAGGACGGGACAGGGGGCGCGTACCGGGGAGCTGTTTTTT
TRBJ2-6 - - TRBV29-1 CSVVDYSLGANVLTF TGCAGCGTTGTAGACTACTCTCTGGGGGCCAACGTCCTGACTTTC
TRBJ1-1 once - TRBV29-1 CSGEEYLNTEAFF TGCAGCGGGGAGGAATACTTGAACACTGAAGCTTTCTTT
TRBJ1-3 few - TRBV6-6 CASSLEGVSGNTIYF TGTGCCAGCTCCCTCGAAGGGGTCTCTGGAAACACCATATATTTT
TRBJ1-6 - - TRBV6-6 CASSYSRDTYNSPLHF TGTGCCAGCAGTTACTCCAGGGACACCTATAATTCACCCCTCCACTTT
TRBJ2-5 - - TRBV11-1 CASSRRGQETQYF TGTGCCAGCAGCCGCAGGGGTCAGGAGACCCAGTACTTC
TRBJ2-1 - - TRBV6-5 CASSESGYGGNEQFF TGTGCCAGCAGTGAAAGCGGGTACGGCGGAAATGAGCAGTTCTTC
TRBJ2-6 - TRBD2 TRBV6-2/TRBV6-3 CASRPTSGRLSGANVLTF TGTGCCAGCAGGCCGACTAGCGGGAGACTCTCTGGGGCCAACGTCCTGACTTTC
TRBJ1-3 once - TRBV20-1 CSAPQSVGNTIYF TGCAGTGCCCCCCAGAGCGTTGGAAACACCATATATTTT
TRBJ1-4 - - TRBV21-1 CASSGTGLNEKLFF TGTGCCAGCAGTGGGACAGGCCTTAATGAAAAACTGTTTTTT
TRBJ2-3 - - TRBV15 CATSRGGTDTQYF TGTGCCACCAGCAGAGGAGGGACAGATACGCAGTATTTT
TRBJ2-7 few - TRBV11-2 CASSPLGTVNEQYF TGTGCCAGCAGCCCCCTTGGTACCGTGAACGAGCAGTACTTC
TRBJ2-1 - - TRBV5-1 CASTAYNEQFF TGCGCCAGCACGGCCTACAATGAGCAGTTCTTC
TRBJ2-7 - TRBD1 TRBV9 CASSRGVGQGANEQYF TGTGCCAGCAGCCGCGGTGTTGGACAGGGGGCCAACGAGCAGTACTTC
TRBJ1-2 - - TRBV6-5 CASSYDPANYGYTF TGTGCCAGCAGTTACGACCCGGCTAACTATGGCTACACCTTC
TRBJ1-4 few TRBD1 TRBV2 CASRGQLATNEKLFF TGTGCCAGCAGGGGACAGTTGGCAACTAATGAAAAACTGTTTTTT
TRBJ1-1 few - TRBV29-1 CSVARAQNTEAFF TGCAGCGTTGCTAGAGCACAGAACACTGAAGCTTTCTTT
TRBJ2-1 - - TRBV19 CARDKSSQLNEQFF TGTGCCAGAGATAAATCATCCCAACTCAATGAGCAGTTCTTC
TRBJ1-2 few - TRBV28 CASSASGGPGGYTF TGTGCCAGCAGTGCGAGTGGGGGCCCCGGGGGCTACACCTTC
TRBJ2-1 few - TRBV20-1 CSAKTSYNEQFF TGCAGTGCTAAGACGTCCTACAATGAGCAGTTCTTC
TRBJ1-1 - - TRBV6-7 CASRERALMTAFF TGTGCCAGCAGGGAGCGGGCCCTGATGACAGCTTTCTTT